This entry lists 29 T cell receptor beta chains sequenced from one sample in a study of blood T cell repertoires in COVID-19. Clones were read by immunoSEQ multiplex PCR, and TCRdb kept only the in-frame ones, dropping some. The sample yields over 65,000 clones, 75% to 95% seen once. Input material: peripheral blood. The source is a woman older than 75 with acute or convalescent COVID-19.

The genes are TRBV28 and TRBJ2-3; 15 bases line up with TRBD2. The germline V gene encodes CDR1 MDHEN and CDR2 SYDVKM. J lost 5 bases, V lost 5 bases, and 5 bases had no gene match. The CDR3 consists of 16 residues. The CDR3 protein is CASSPGLAGGIDTQYF. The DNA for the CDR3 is TGTGCCAGCAGTCCGGGACTAGCGGGAGGCATAGATACGCAGTATTTT.

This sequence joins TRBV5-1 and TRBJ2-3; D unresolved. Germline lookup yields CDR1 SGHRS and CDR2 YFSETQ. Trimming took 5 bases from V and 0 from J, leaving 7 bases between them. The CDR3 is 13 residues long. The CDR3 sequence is CASSFQSTDTQYF. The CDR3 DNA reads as TGCGCCAGCAGTTTTCAGAGCACAGATACGCAGTATTTT.

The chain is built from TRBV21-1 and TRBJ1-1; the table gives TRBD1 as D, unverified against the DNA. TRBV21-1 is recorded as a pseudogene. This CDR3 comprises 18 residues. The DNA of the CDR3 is TGTGCCAGCAGCAAAGTCAGGGGTCTGCCCGGGCCTAACACTGAAGCTTTCTTT. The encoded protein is CASSKVRGLPGPNTEAFF.

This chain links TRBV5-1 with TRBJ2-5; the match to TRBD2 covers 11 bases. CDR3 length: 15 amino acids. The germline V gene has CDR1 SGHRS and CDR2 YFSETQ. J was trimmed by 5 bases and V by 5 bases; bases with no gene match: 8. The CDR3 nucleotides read TGCGCCAGCAGATTAGGGACTAGCGGTTCGGAGACCCAGTACTTC. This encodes CASRLGTSGSETQYF.

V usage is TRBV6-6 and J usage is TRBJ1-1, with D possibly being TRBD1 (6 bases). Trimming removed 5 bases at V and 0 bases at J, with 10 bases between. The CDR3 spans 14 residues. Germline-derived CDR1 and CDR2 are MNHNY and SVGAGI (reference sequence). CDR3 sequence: CASSTQGMNTEAFF. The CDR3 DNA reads TGTGCCAGCAGTACACAGGGTATGAACACTGAAGCTTTCTTT.

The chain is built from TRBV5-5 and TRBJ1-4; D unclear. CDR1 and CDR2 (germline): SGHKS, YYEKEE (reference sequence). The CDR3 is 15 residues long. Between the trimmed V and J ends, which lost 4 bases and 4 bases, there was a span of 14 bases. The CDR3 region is CASSPTGIDNEKLFF. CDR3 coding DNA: TGTGCCAGCAGCCCCACGGGGATTGATAATGAAAAACTGTTTTTT.

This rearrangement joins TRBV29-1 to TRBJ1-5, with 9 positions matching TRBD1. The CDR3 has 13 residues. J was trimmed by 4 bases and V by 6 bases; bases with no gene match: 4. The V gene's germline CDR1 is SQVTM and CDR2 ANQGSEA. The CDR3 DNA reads TGCAGCGTGGGGACAGGGAAAAATCAGCCCCAGCATTTT. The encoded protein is CSVGTGKNQPQHF.

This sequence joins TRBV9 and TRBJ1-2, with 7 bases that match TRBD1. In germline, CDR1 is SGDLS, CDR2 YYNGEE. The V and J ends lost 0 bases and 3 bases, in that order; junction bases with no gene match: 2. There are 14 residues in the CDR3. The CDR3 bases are TGTGCCAGCAGCGTAGCGCAGGGGGACTATGGCTACACCTTC. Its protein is CASSVAQGDYGYTF.

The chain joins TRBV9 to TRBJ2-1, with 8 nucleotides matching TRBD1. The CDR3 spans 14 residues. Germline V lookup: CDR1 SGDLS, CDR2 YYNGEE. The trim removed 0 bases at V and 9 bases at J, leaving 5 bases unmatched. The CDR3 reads CASSVGAGGIEQFF. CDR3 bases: TGTGCCAGCAGCGTAGGCGCAGGGGGCATTGAGCAGTTCTTC.

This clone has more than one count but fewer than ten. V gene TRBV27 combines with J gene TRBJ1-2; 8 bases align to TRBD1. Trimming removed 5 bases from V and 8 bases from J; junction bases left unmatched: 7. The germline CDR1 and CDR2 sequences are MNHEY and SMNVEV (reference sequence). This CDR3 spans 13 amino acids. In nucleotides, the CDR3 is TGTGCCAGCAGTAAAAGGACAGGGTGGGGCTACACCTTC. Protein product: CASSKRTGWGYTF.

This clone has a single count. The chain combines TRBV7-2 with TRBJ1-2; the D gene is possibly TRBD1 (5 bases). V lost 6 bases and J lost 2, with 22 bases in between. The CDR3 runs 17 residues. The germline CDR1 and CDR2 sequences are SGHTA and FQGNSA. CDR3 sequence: CASSSRTVQGPNYGYTF. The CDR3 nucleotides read TGTGCCAGCAGTTCCCGGACGGTTCAGGGTCCAAACTATGGCTACACCTTC.

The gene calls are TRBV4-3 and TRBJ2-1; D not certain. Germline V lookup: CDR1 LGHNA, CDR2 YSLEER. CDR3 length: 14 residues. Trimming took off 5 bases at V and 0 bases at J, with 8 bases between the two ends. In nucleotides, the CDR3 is TGCGCCAGCAGCACCGATAGCTCCTACAATGAGCAGTTCTTC. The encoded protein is CASSTDSSYNEQFF.

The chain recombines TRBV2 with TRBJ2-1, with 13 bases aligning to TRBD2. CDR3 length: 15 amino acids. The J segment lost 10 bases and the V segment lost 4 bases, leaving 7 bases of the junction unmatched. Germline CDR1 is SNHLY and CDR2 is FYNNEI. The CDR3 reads CASSGTSGSLGEQFF. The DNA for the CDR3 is TGTGCCAGCAGTGGGACTAGCGGGAGTCTCGGCGAGCAGTTCTTC.

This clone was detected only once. CDR3 nucleotides: TGTGCCAGCAGGGACGGAGGCTATAATTCACCCCTCCACTTT. Protein product: CASRDGGYNSPLHF. This chain links TRBV5-4 with TRBJ1-6, with D unresolved. Germline-derived CDR1 and CDR2 are SGHNT and YYREEE (reference sequence). V lost 5 bases, J lost 3 bases, and 9 bases lay in between. The CDR3 spans 14 residues.

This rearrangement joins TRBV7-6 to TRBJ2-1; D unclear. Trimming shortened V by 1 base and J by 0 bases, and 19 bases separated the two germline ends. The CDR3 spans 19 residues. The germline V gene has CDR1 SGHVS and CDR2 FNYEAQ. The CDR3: CASSLEVWRSFSSYNEQFF. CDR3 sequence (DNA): TGTGCCAGCAGCTTAGAAGTTTGGCGGTCCTTTAGCTCCTACAATGAGCAGTTCTTC.

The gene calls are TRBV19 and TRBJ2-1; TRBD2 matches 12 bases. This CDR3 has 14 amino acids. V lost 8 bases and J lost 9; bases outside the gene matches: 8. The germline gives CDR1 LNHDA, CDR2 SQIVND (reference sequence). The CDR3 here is CASSTSGGSTEQFF. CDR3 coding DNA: TGTGCCAGTTCCACTAGCGGGGGGTCCACTGAGCAGTTCTTC.

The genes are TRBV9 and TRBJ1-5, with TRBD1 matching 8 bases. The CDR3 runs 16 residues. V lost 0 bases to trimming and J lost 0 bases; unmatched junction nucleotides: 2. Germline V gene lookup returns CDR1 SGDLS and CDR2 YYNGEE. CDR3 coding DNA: TGTGCCAGCAGCGTAGGGACAGGGAATAGCAATCAGCCCCAGCATTTT. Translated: CASSVGTGNSNQPQHF.

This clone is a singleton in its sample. CDR3 sequence reads: CASSQEGGQTNTGELFF. CDR3 nucleotide sequence: TGCGCCAGCAGCCAAGAAGGGGGACAGACGAACACCGGGGAGCTGTTTTTT. The chain is built from TRBV4-1 and TRBJ2-2; 7 positions agree with TRBD1. The CDR3 runs to 17 residues. Germline V gene lookup returns CDR1 MGHRA and CDR2 YSYEKL. With V trimmed by 0 bases and J by 0 bases, 4 bases remained unmatched.

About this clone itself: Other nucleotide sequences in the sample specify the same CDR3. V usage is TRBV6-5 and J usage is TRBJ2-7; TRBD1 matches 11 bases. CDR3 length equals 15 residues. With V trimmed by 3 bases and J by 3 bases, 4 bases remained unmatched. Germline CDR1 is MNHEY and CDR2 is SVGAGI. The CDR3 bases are TGTGCCAGCAGTTATTCCGGGACAGGGGGCTACGAGCAGTACTTC. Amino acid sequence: CASSYSGTGGYEQYF.

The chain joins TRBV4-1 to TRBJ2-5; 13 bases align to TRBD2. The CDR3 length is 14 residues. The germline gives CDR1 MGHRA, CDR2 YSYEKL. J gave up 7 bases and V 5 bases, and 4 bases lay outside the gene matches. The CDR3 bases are TGCGCCAGCAGCGGACTAGCGGGAGTGGGGACCCAGTACTTC. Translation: CASSGLAGVGTQYF.

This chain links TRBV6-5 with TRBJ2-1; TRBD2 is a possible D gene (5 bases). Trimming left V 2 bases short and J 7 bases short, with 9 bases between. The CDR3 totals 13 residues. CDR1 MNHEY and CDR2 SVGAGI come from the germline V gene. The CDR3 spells CASSYGSWNEQFF. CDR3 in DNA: TGTGCCAGCAGTTACGGGAGTTGGAATGAGCAGTTCTTC.

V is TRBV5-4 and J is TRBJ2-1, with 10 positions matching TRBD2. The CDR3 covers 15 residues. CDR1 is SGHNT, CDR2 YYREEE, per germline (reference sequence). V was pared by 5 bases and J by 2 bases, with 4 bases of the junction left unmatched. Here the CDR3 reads CASRQSGGAYNEQFF. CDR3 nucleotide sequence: TGTGCCAGCAGGCAGAGCGGGGGGGCCTACAATGAGCAGTTCTTC.

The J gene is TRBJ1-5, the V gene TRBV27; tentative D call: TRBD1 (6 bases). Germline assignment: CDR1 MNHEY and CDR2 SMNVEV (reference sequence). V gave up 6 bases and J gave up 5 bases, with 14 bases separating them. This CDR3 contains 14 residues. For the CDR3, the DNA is TGTGCCAGCAGAAGACAACAGGGACATCAGCCCCAGCATTTT. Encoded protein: CASRRQQGHQPQHF.

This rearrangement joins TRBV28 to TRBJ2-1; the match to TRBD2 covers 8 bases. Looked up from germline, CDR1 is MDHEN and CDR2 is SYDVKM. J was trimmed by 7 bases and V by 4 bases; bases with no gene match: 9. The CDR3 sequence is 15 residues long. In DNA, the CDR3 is TGTGCCAGCAGTTCCCCAGCGGGAGTGGGGAATGAGCAGTTCTTC. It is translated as CASSSPAGVGNEQFF.

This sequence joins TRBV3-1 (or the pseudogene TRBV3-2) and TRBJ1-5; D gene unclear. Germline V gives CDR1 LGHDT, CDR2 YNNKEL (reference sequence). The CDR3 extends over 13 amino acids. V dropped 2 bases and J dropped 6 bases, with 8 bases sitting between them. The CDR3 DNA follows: TGTGCCAGCAGCCAAAGCTTTAGTCAGCCCCAGCATTTT. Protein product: CASSQSFSQPQHF.

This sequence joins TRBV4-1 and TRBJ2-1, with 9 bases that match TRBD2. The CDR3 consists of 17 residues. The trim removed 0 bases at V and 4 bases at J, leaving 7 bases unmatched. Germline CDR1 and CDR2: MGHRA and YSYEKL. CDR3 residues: CASSQEVAGGPYNEQFF. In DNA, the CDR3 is TGCGCCAGCAGCCAAGAAGTTGCGGGGGGGCCTTACAATGAGCAGTTCTTC.

The CDR3: CASSPRSLDTQYF. For the CDR3, the DNA is TGTGCCAGCTCACCGAGGTCCCTTGATACGCAGTATTTT. The V call is TRBV18, the J call TRBJ2-3; D uncertain. The CDR3 runs 13 residues. Germline V gene lookup returns CDR1 KGHSH and CDR2 LQKENI. The V end was cut by 3 bases, the J end by 6 bases, with 10 bases between.

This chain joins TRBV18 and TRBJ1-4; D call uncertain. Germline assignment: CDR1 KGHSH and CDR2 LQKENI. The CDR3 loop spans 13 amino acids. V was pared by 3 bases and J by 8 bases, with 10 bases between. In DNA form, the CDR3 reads TGTGCCAGCTCACCGGGCAGAGAGGAAAAACTGTTTTTT. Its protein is CASSPGREEKLFF.

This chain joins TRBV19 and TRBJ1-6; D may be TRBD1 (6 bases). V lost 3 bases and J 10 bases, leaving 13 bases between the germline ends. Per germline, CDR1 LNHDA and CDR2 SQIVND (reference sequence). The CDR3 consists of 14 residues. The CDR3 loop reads CASSIPGVGSPLHF. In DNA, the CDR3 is TGTGCCAGTAGTATCCCAGGGGTAGGATCACCCCTCCACTTT.